The 15 T cell receptor beta chains reported below all come from one sample, sequenced in a study of CD8+ T cells in alopecia areata. Alopecia areata patients had lesional scalp punch biopsies and peripheral blood taken from them. It was cDNA, reverse transcribed from extracted RNA, that served as the sequencing template. The method was immunoSEQ multiplex PCR; TCRdb's version includes in-frame clones alone and lacks a portion of them. Among 13,000 or so clones listed, just over 55% were seen once. The sequencing input was skin. The receptors here all came from a human donor with alopecia areata.

This clone is labeled medium-sized (0.01 to 0.1%). The chain recombines TRBV28 with TRBJ1-3; 11 bases fit TRBD1. The CDR3 has 16 residues. CDR1 MDHEN and CDR2 SYDVKM come from the germline V gene. The junction had 11 bases not matched to a gene; V was cut back by 10 bases and J by 3 bases. Written as DNA, the CDR3 is TGTGCCACGGAAGGACAGGGGGCGCAGGATGGAAACACCATATATTTT. This encodes CATEGQGAQDGNTIYF.

This sequence joins TRBV19 and TRBJ2-3; either TRBD1 or TRBD2 may fit D (5 bases each). V was cut by 3 bases and J by 0 bases, with 10 bases left in between. The CDR3 length is 15 residues. Germline lookup yields CDR1 LNHDA and CDR2 SQIVND (reference sequence). The CDR3: CASSMLEGSTDTQYF. The CDR3, as DNA: TGTGCCAGTAGTATGTTAGAGGGGAGCACAGATACGCAGTATTTT.

This sequence joins TRBV5-5 and TRBJ2-1; D gene uncertain. CDR1 is SGHKS and CDR2 is YYEKEE in the germline V gene (reference sequence). V was trimmed by 4 bases and J by 7 bases, leaving 18 bases between them. The CDR3 spans 15 residues. The CDR3 spells CASSGPRNKLNEQFF. The DNA for the CDR3 is TGTGCCAGCAGCGGGCCGAGAAACAAATTGAATGAGCAGTTCTTC.

The chain has TRBV7-9 and TRBJ2-1; D gene unclear. Looked up from germline, CDR1 is SEHNR and CDR2 is FQNEAQ (reference sequence). The ends were cut back, 3 bases at V and 7 bases at J, with 7 bases in the middle. This CDR3 is built from 12 residues. The CDR3 region has the DNA TGTGCCAGCAGCTTGAACGCGAATGAGCAGTTCTTC. It encodes CASSLNANEQFF.

The chain employs TRBV23-1 and TRBJ2-1, with 11 bases aligning to TRBD2. TRBV23-1 is an ORF for which the function is uncertain. V lost 4 bases, J lost 3 bases, and 5 bases stayed unmatched. The CDR3 covers 16 residues. The CDR3 spells CASSPLTSGIYNEQFF. The CDR3, as DNA: TGCGCCAGCAGTCCGCTGACTAGCGGGATCTACAATGAGCAGTTCTTC.

This clone was counted once. The chain uses TRBV6-1 and TRBJ1-5; D gene ambiguous. Germline CDR1 reads MNHNS; CDR2 reads SASEGT. The CDR3 consists of 15 residues. V lost 1 base and J 10 bases, leaving 17 bases between the germline ends. CDR3 sequence reads: CASSEVANGLDPQHF. The CDR3 region has the DNA TGTGCCAGCAGTGAAGTTGCCAACGGGTTGGACCCCCAGCATTTT.

The CDR3 nucleotides read TGTGCCAGCAGTGAAAGGGCAGGGACAGCGTTGCAGTACTTC. This sequence encodes CASSERAGTALQYF. The J gene is TRBJ2-7, the V gene TRBV6-5; 7 bases are a match to TRBD1. The CDR3 totals 14 residues. V shed 5 bases, J shed 9 bases, and the junction held 13 bases outside the gene matches. CDR1 is MNHEY, CDR2 SVGAGI, per germline.

The chain joins TRBV11-3 to TRBJ2-2, with a weak D call TRBD2 (5 bases). Per the germline V gene, CDR1 is SGHNT and CDR2 is YENEEA. The CDR3 sequence is 16 residues long. V was shortened by 5 bases and J by 6 bases, with 19 bases between the two germline ends. CDR3 nucleotide sequence: TGTGCCAGCAGCCAAAATTCCCCCCGCGGGCCCGGGGAGCTGTTTTTT. As protein: CASSQNSPRGPGELFF.

This chain joins TRBV6-6 and TRBJ2-5; no firm D call. The CDR3 runs 12 residues. V lost 8 bases and J 1 base, leaving 8 bases between the germline ends. Looked up from germline, CDR1 is MNHNY and CDR2 is SVGAGI (reference sequence). The CDR3 loop reads CASGRIQETQYF. CDR3 coding DNA: TGTGCCAGCGGCCGGATCCAAGAGACCCAGTACTTC.

The chain is built from TRBV28 and TRBJ2-1; 14 nucleotides line up with TRBD2. The germline V gene has CDR1 MDHEN and CDR2 SYDVKM. V was clipped by 8 bases and J by 0 bases; unmatched bases: 12. The CDR3 has 19 residues. Here the CDR3 DNA reads TGTGCCAGCTGGCCCCACGGACTAGCGGGGGGCCGCTCCTACAATGAGCAGTTCTTC. This encodes CASWPHGLAGGRSYNEQFF.

In this sample, this clone turned up a few times. The CDR3 reads CASSSGTGVNNEQFF. The CDR3 region has the DNA TGCGCCAGCAGCTCTGGGACAGGTGTGAACAATGAGCAGTTCTTC. The chain uses TRBV5-1 and TRBJ2-1; 8 nucleotides align to TRBD1. CDR3 length equals 15 residues. The V gene end was trimmed by 3 bases and the J gene end by 5 bases; junction bases not matched to a gene: 7. In germline, CDR1 is SGHRS, CDR2 YFSETQ.

The rearrangement links TRBV10-2 to TRBJ2-3; TRBD1 agrees at 8 bases. Unmatched junction bases numbered 4, after V lost 5 bases and J lost 6 bases. From germline, CDR1 is WSHSY and CDR2 SAAADI. This CDR3 contains 13 residues. The CDR3 here is CASSFQGADTQYF. The CDR3 DNA reads TGCGCCAGCAGTTTCCAGGGGGCGGATACGCAGTATTTT.

V and J are TRBV7-2 and TRBJ2-7; 7 bases map to TRBD1. This CDR3 has 14 amino acids. V trimming: 1 base; J trimming: 4 bases; junction bases outside the gene matches: 4. From germline, CDR1 is SGHTA and CDR2 FQGNSA. CDR3 nucleotides: TGTGCCAGCAGCTTAGATAGGGGGCTGTACGAGCAGTACTTC. It is translated as CASSLDRGLYEQYF.

This chain connects TRBV25-1 to TRBJ2-7; 10 bases align to TRBD1. This CDR3 comprises 14 residues. CDR1 is MGHDK, CDR2 SYGVNS, per germline. This CDR3 reads CVRTPGQGTYEQYF. Written as DNA, the CDR3 is TGTGTACGCACACCGGGACAGGGGACCTACGAGCAGTACTTC.

The DNA of the CDR3 is TGCAGCGTTGTTAAGGGACAGGGGGACTATGGCTACACCTTC. Its translation is CSVVKGQGDYGYTF. V and J are TRBV29-1 and TRBJ1-2; 11 nucleotides match TRBD1. CDR3 size: 14 residues. Germline V gives CDR1 SQVTM, CDR2 ANQGSEA. V shed 4 bases and J 3 bases; nucleotides not matched to a gene: 4.